This is a list of T cell receptor beta chains from one sample in a study of beta chain features in type 1 diabetes. The data were produced by immunoSEQ multiplex PCR, yet TCRdb's version contains in-frame clones alone and is incomplete. The sample records under 300,000 clones, approximately 8.1% being singletons. The sequenced sample consisted of central memory CD4+ T cells from blood. The source is a woman between 18 and 30 years old in good health. CDR3s leave out the opening cysteine and the closing phenylalanine or tryptophan.

TRBV19	TRBJ1-1	ASRTWTAEAF
TRBV4-2	TRBJ2-3	ASSQDLAGGLNTQY
TRBV5-4	TRBJ2-3	ASSLHGYTDTQY
TRBV7-2	TRBJ2-7	ASSLGLATNEQY
TRBV29-1	TRBJ1-1	SARELNTEAF
TRBV4-3	TRBJ2-4	ASSQETKNIQY
TRBV7-2	TRBJ2-7	ASSLGLGLQYEQY
TRBV7-2	TRBJ2-7	ASSITAFEQY
TRBV4-3	TRBJ1-2	ASSQASGTEVYGYT
TRBV18	TRBJ2-1	ASSPPLAGSANEQF
TRBV6-5	TRBJ1-6	ASSGTGASRSPLH
TRBV30	TRBJ2-5	AWMRYGVETQY
TRBV7-3	TRBJ2-2	ASSFGRAGELF
TRBV5-6	TRBJ1-5	ASSLEGFGNQPQH
TRBV27	TRBJ2-1	ASSRIRGDNEQF
TRBV18	TRBJ2-7	ASSPLGYEQY
TRBV7-9	TRBJ1-2	ASSLEASSPLYT
TRBV11-3	TRBJ2-6	ASSAGTGAGANVLT
TRBV19	TRBJ2-5	ASRGTSGRVRETQY